This record concerns one T cell receptor beta chain sequence. No antigen is known for it. The sample comes from a study of siplizumab effects on memory and regulatory T cells. Overall study results and limits: Memory cells that were CD4+ and unstimulated gave rise to alloreactive sequences, which siplizumab significantly reduced.

The repertoire was sequenced with immunoSEQ multiplex PCR; TCRdb's copy has only in-frame clones and lacks some. The sample yields tens of thousands of clones, 75% to 95% seen once. This CDR3 comprises 13 residues. Germline V gene lookup returns CDR1 SGDLS and CDR2 YYNGEE. V lost 4 bases and J 4 bases, leaving 11 bases between the germline ends. Sequencing used CD8+ T cells sorted from blood. This chain uses TRBV9 with TRBJ1-2, with D tentatively TRBD1 (6 bases). The sequence came from a human donor in good health. CDR3 sequence (DNA): TGTGCCAGCAGCTTAACAGGGCCCTATGGCTACACCTTC. Its translation: CASSLTGPYGYTF. Looking up the rest from reference TRBV9 and TRBJ1-2 gives the full variable domain: DSGVTQTPKHLITATGQRVTLRCSPRSGDLSVYWYQQSLDQGLQFLIQYYNGEERAKGNILERFSAQQFPDLHSELNLSSLELGDSALYFCASSLTGPYGYTFGSGTRLTVV.